What follows are 8 T cell receptor beta chains derived from one specimen sequenced in a study of ipilimumab plus nivolumab after autologous stem cell transplantation (dated by TCRdb to the early 2020s). The library was made by the immunoSEQ multiplex PCR assay. Here the immuneACCESS table is served through TCRdb, limited to in-frame sequences with V and J called. Missing clones are a known gap in these copies; in checked studies unresolved V genes cover under half, and the rest lacks a known reason. The sample table shows some 45,000 clones, and roughly 84% are seen once. Approximately 0.88% of the sample is in the top ten clones. Sequenced here: PBMCs, sampled in a trial of ipilimumab plus nivolumab as post-transplant consolidation. These receptors came from a male donor with multiple myeloma.

V gene TRBV25-1 combines with J gene TRBJ1-1, with unresolved D. This CDR3 contains 11 residues. V was trimmed by 3 bases and J by 10 bases, leaving 9 bases between them. Germline assignment: CDR1 MGHDK and CDR2 SYGVNS. CDR3 sequence: CASSDAGRAFF. For the CDR3, the DNA is TGTGCCAGCAGTGACGCTGGGAGAGCTTTCTTT.

This sequence joins TRBV7-2 and TRBJ2-3, with TRBD2 matching over 11 bases. Unmatched junction bases numbered 8, after V lost 1 base and J lost 8 bases. CDR3 size: 16 residues. Germline V gene lookup returns CDR1 SGHTA and CDR2 FQGNSA. CDR3 coding DNA: TGTGCCAGCAGCTTAGAAGGGACTAGCGGCCACCGTACGCAGTATTTT. Translation: CASSLEGTSGHRTQYF. The full variable domain, its missing parts supplied by reference TRBV7-2 and TRBJ2-3, is GAGVSQSPSNKVTEKGKDVELRCDPISGHTALYWYRQSLGQGLEFLIYFQGNSAPDKSGLPSDRFSAERTGGSVSTLTIQRTQQEDSAVYLCASSLEGTSGHRTQYFGPGTRLTVL.

The J gene is TRBJ2-1, the V gene TRBV9; D is possibly TRBD1 (6 bases). The V end lost 4 bases, the J end lost 4 bases, and 15 bases lay between the germline ends. The CDR3 extends over 15 amino acids. CDR1 and CDR2 from the germline V gene are SGDLS and YYNGEE. CDR3: CASSPTGTPYNEQFF. The CDR3 coding sequence is TGTGCCAGCAGCCCTACCGGGACACCTTACAATGAGCAGTTCTTC.

The genes are TRBV27 and TRBJ1-1; maybe TRBD1 (6 bases). V lost 7 bases and J lost 5, with 11 bases in between. The CDR3 runs 12 residues. Germline V CDR1 and CDR2: MNHEY, SMNVEV (reference sequence). The chain's CDR3 is CASIGGWTEAFF. The CDR3 coding sequence is TGTGCCAGCATAGGGGGGTGGACTGAAGCTTTCTTT.

This sequence joins TRBV6-5 and TRBJ2-7; 9 nucleotides match TRBD1. The CDR3 loop spans 15 amino acids. V was pared by 0 bases and J by 3 bases, with 3 bases of the junction left unmatched. Germline assignment: CDR1 MNHEY and CDR2 SVGAGI. The CDR3 spells CASSYSRDRDYEQYF. DNA of the CDR3: TGTGCCAGCAGTTACTCAAGGGACAGGGACTACGAGCAGTACTTC.

V is TRBV4-2 and J is TRBJ1-6; 10 bases are shared with TRBD1. J was trimmed by 7 bases and V by 3 bases; bases with no gene match: 6. Germline CDR1 LGHNA, CDR2 YNFKEQ. This CDR3 comprises 16 residues. The CDR3, as DNA: TGTGCCAGCAGCCAGAGACAGGGGGCGAGAAATTCACCCCTCCACTTT. It yields the protein CASSQRQGARNSPLHF.

The V and J genes are TRBV4-2 and TRBJ2-1; TRBD1 agrees at 12 bases. The CDR3 consists of 17 residues. Germline-derived CDR1 and CDR2 are LGHNA and YNFKEQ. The J segment lost 4 bases and the V segment lost 3 bases, leaving 7 bases of the junction unmatched. In DNA, the CDR3 is TGTGCCAGCAGCCAGAGGGACAGGGGGCCCTCTTACAATGAGCAGTTCTTC. It codes for CASSQRDRGPSYNEQFF.

The CDR3 coding sequence is TGTGCCAGCAGCGTAATCACGGGACTTCGCTACACCTTC. It encodes CASSVITGLRYTF. The V call is TRBV9, the J call TRBJ1-2, with D perhaps TRBD1 (5 bases). Trimming took 1 base from V and 9 from J, leaving 13 bases between them. The CDR3 is 13 amino acids. Germline loops: CDR1 SGDLS, CDR2 YYNGEE.